The 26 T cell receptor beta chains given below trace back to one sample, sequenced in a study of T cell responses to AZD1222 COVID-19 vaccine. Measured with immunoSEQ multiplex PCR; TCRdb has only the in-frame clones, and not every one. The sample data list over 140,000 clones. Input material: peripheral blood. These receptors were obtained from an adult in good health.

The V and J genes are TRBV4-1 and TRBJ2-3, with 10 bases lining up with TRBD1. From germline, CDR1 is MGHRA and CDR2 YSYEKL. The length of the CDR3 is 15 residues. J lost 4 bases, V lost 2 bases, and 3 bases had no gene match. CDR3 in amino acids: CASSQHGTGADTQYF. CDR3 nucleotides: TGCGCCAGCAGCCAACATGGGACAGGGGCAGATACGCAGTATTTT.

V and J are TRBV28 and TRBJ2-7, with no clear D. This CDR3 is 12 amino acids long. The germline V and J ends were trimmed by 3 bases and 3 bases, with 6 bases remaining between them. The germline V gene encodes CDR1 MDHEN and CDR2 SYDVKM. CDR3 sequence reads: CASSLFNYEQYF. CDR3 coding DNA: TGTGCCAGCAGTTTGTTCAACTACGAGCAGTACTTC.

The CDR3 reads CASSSNRAGNTIYF. CDR3 coding DNA: TGTGCCAGCAGCTCCAACAGGGCTGGAAACACCATATATTTT. The V and J genes are TRBV11-2 and TRBJ1-3; D perhaps matches TRBD1 (6 bases). The CDR3 is made up of 14 amino acids. V lost 4 bases to trimming and J lost 2 bases, with 9 bases between them. The germline CDR1 and CDR2 sequences are SGHAT and FQNNGV.

V is TRBV5-1 and J is TRBJ1-2; D gene uncertain. From germline, CDR1 is SGHRS and CDR2 YFSETQ. The CDR3 contains 12 residues. The V gene lost 2 bases and the J gene lost 8 bases, with 10 bases spanning the gap. In DNA, the CDR3 is TGCGCCAGCAGCTTACGTGGGGAAGGCTACACCTTC. This gives the protein CASSLRGEGYTF.

The chain recombines TRBV5-6 with TRBJ1-2, with D possibly matching TRBD1 (5 bases). V gave up 1 base and J gave up 8 bases, with 15 bases separating them. This CDR3 has 14 residues. The germline gives CDR1 SGHDT, CDR2 YYEEEE. CDR3 sequence (DNA): TGTGCCAGCAGCTTGTGGGGGGTAGGTTTCGGCTACACCTTC. It encodes CASSLWGVGFGYTF.

The CDR3 is CASSENRPSNEKLFF. DNA of the CDR3: TGTGCCAGCAGTGAGAACAGACCTTCTAATGAAAAACTGTTTTTT. The chain is built from TRBV2 and TRBJ1-4; D is ambiguous. The CDR3 spans 15 residues. Germline loops: CDR1 SNHLY, CDR2 FYNNEI. Trimming shortened V by 3 bases and J by 3 bases, and 11 bases separated the two germline ends.

V and J are TRBV6-5 and TRBJ1-1; TRBD1 matches 10 bases. The trim removed 5 bases at V and 5 bases at J, leaving 8 bases unmatched. The CDR3 consists of 15 residues. From germline, CDR1 is MNHEY and CDR2 SVGAGI. This CDR3 reads CASSPDRGRWTEAFF. In DNA form, the CDR3 reads TGTGCCAGCAGTCCCGACAGGGGGCGATGGACTGAAGCTTTCTTT.

The chain is built from TRBV6-1 and TRBJ1-2; a weak D match, TRBD1 (6 bases). The CDR3 covers 13 residues. The V end was cut by 3 bases, the J end by 5 bases, with 10 bases between. Germline assignment: CDR1 MNHNS and CDR2 SASEGT. CDR3: CASSDRGPYGYTF. As DNA, the CDR3 is TGTGCCAGCAGTGACCGGGGGCCTTATGGCTACACCTTC.

The CDR3, as DNA: TGTGCCAGTAATGTAGCTCGTGGTGAGCAGTTCTTC. Protein: CASNVARGEQFF. The V gene is TRBV19, the J gene TRBJ2-1; D is ambiguous. Germline CDR1 reads LNHDA; CDR2 reads SQIVND (reference sequence). This CDR3 region has 12 residues. V lost 7 bases, J lost 9 bases, and 13 bases lay in between.

The rearrangement links TRBV3-1 (or the pseudogene TRBV3-2) to TRBJ1-5; TRBD1 is a possible D gene (5 bases). The CDR3 runs 14 residues. Between the trimmed V and J ends, which lost 4 bases and 5 bases, there was a span of 12 bases. Germline CDR1 LGHDT, CDR2 YNNKEL (reference sequence). CDR3 sequence: CASSPRGPDQPQHF. In DNA, the CDR3 is TGTGCCAGCAGCCCCCGGGGACCCGATCAGCCCCAGCATTTT.

The V call is TRBV3-1 (or the pseudogene TRBV3-2), the J call TRBJ2-7; no definite D call. This CDR3 has 12 residues. The V end was cut by 1 base, the J end by 5 bases, with 6 bases between. Germline V gives CDR1 LGHDT, CDR2 YNNKEL (reference sequence). The CDR3 spells CASSQAGNEQYF. The CDR3 DNA reads TGTGCCAGCAGCCAAGCTGGGAACGAGCAGTACTTC.

This chain joins TRBV6-2 or TRBV6-3 and TRBJ2-6; 14 bases agree with TRBD2. The length of the CDR3 is 19 residues. The germline CDR1 and CDR2 sequences are MNHEY and SVGEGT. V dropped 6 bases and J dropped 0; count of bases not matched to a gene: 7. In DNA, the CDR3 is TGTGCCAGCAGCCGCGGACTAGCGGGGGGTTACTCTGGGGCCAACGTCCTGACTTTC. Encoded protein: CASSRGLAGGYSGANVLTF.

This rearrangement joins TRBV29-1 to TRBJ1-1, with unresolved D. V gave up 4 bases and J gave up 8 bases, with 8 bases separating them. The CDR3 has 10 residues. Per germline, CDR1 SQVTM and CDR2 ANQGSEA. The CDR3 spells CSVVVTEAFF. For the CDR3, the DNA is TGCAGCGTTGTAGTGACAGAAGCTTTCTTT.

V is TRBV18 and J is TRBJ2-7, with 15 nucleotides matching TRBD2. V shed 6 bases, J shed 6 bases, and the junction held 24 bases outside the gene matches. The germline V gene has CDR1 KGHSH and CDR2 LQKENI. The CDR3 has 21 amino acids. CDR3 sequence reads: CASSPTPGGGGLAGGPREQYF. In DNA, the CDR3 is TGTGCCAGCTCCCCAACGCCCGGGGGCGGCGGACTAGCGGGGGGGCCACGCGAGCAGTACTTC. Using reference TRBV18 and TRBJ2-7 for the parts outside the CDR3, the full variable domain is NAGVMQNPRHLVRRRGQEARLRCSPMKGHSHVYWYRQLPEEGLKFMVYLQKENIIDESGMPKERFSAEFPKEGPSILRIQQVVRGDSAAYFCASSPTPGGGGLAGGPREQYFGPGTRLTVT.

The J gene is TRBJ2-7, the V gene TRBV11-2; D is unresolved. V was cut by 4 bases and J by 2 bases, with 6 bases left in between. The CDR3 contains 12 residues. CDR1 SGHAT and CDR2 FQNNGV come from the germline V gene. The DNA of the CDR3 is TGTGCCAGCAGCTCCTCACCCTACGAGCAGTACTTC. It yields the protein CASSSSPYEQYF.

The chain uses TRBV14 and TRBJ2-7; D gene unclear. Germline V gives CDR1 SGHDN, CDR2 FVKESK. Between the trimmed V and J ends, which lost 0 bases and 6 bases, there was a span of 12 bases. The CDR3 has 14 residues. The CDR3 loop reads CASSQEADLTEQYF. CDR3 sequence (DNA): TGTGCCAGCAGCCAAGAGGCCGATCTGACCGAGCAGTACTTC.

The chain joins TRBV2 to TRBJ1-1; D unresolved. V lost 0 bases and J lost 7, with 6 bases in between. The CDR3 sequence is 12 residues long. The germline V gene has CDR1 SNHLY and CDR2 FYNNEI. As DNA, the CDR3 is TGTGCCAGCAGTGAAGCAGGGATTGAAGCTTTCTTT. Encoded protein: CASSEAGIEAFF.

CDR3 nucleotides: TGTGCCAGCAGTCAGACAGGGGGAGGCTACACCTTC. Its protein is CASSQTGGGYTF. The V gene is TRBV12-3 or TRBV12-4, the J gene TRBJ1-2, with TRBD1 matching over 9 bases. Germline trimming cut 5 bases from V and 8 bases from J; bases unmatched to any gene: 3. This CDR3 has 12 residues.

The genes are TRBV11-3 and TRBJ2-1; 8 positions agree with TRBD1. There are 15 residues in the CDR3. Germline CDR1 is SGHNT and CDR2 is YENEEA. The V segment lost 5 bases and the J segment 6 bases; nucleotides outside the gene matches: 9. CDR3 DNA: TGTGCCAGCAGCCCCCAGGGACAGGCAGGCAATGAGCAGTTCTTC. It specifies CASSPQGQAGNEQFF.

The CDR3 coding sequence is TGTGCCAGCAGTGAAGCGCTTCGAGGGGTGGATGGCTACACCTTC. Translation gives CASSEALRGVDGYTF. V usage is TRBV2 and J usage is TRBJ1-2; perhaps TRBD1 as D (5 bases). The V end was cut by 0 bases, the J end by 6 bases, with 14 bases between. This CDR3 is built from 15 residues. Germline V gene lookup returns CDR1 SNHLY and CDR2 FYNNEI.

The V call is TRBV5-1, the J call TRBJ2-2; 8 bases fit TRBD1. CDR3 length: 17 amino acids. Trimming cost V 4 bases and J 2 bases; bases outside gene matches: 10. Germline CDR1 and CDR2: SGHRS and YFSETQ. The CDR3 here is CASSPNPGQANTGELFF. The CDR3 bases are TGCGCCAGCAGCCCAAACCCGGGACAGGCCAACACCGGGGAGCTGTTTTTT.

V and J are TRBV4-3 and TRBJ2-1, with D unresolved. The CDR3 runs 16 residues. V dropped 3 bases and J dropped 0 bases, with 12 bases sitting between them. CDR1 and CDR2 (germline): LGHNA, YSLEER. The CDR3 nucleotides read TGCGCCAGCAGCCAGAGACCCACCCCCTCCTACAATGAGCAGTTCTTC. This encodes CASSQRPTPSYNEQFF.

The genes are TRBV7-2 and TRBJ1-1, with 9 bases aligning to TRBD1. V lost 4 bases, J lost 5 bases, and 8 bases stayed unmatched. CDR1 SGHTA and CDR2 FQGNSA come from the germline V gene. The CDR3 extends over 15 amino acids. This chain's CDR3 is CASSSKGTGWTEAFF. In DNA form, the CDR3 reads TGTGCCAGCAGCTCTAAAGGGACAGGGTGGACTGAAGCTTTCTTT.

The chain is built from TRBV5-1 and TRBJ2-2, with 8 bases matching TRBD1. The CDR3 runs 15 residues. CDR1 and CDR2 (germline): SGHRS, YFSETQ. Trimming removed 3 bases from V and 6 bases from J; junction bases left unmatched: 7. In nucleotides, the CDR3 is TGCGCCAGCAGCTGGACAGGGCTGGGGGCCGGGGAGCTGTTTTTT. Protein product: CASSWTGLGAGELFF.

The chain carries TRBV11-2 and TRBJ2-1; TRBD2 matches 10 bases. The germline CDR1 and CDR2 sequences are SGHAT and FQNNGV. There are 16 residues in the CDR3. V trimming: 0 bases; J trimming: 7 bases; junction bases outside the gene matches: 6. CDR3 sequence (DNA): TGTGCCAGCAGCTTAGACCAGCGGGGGGGTAGGAATGAGCAGTTCTTC. This sequence encodes CASSLDQRGGRNEQFF. The full variable domain, its missing parts supplied by reference TRBV11-2 and TRBJ2-1, is EAGVAQSPRYKIIEKRQSVAFWCNPISGHATLYWYQQILGQGPKLLIQFQNNGVVDDSQLPKDRFSAERLKGVDSTLKIQPAKLEDSAVYLCASSLDQRGGRNEQFFGPGTRLTVL.

The rearrangement links TRBV7-9 to TRBJ1-1; no clear D gene. V lost 3 bases and J lost 11, with 16 bases in between. The CDR3 contains 13 residues. Germline V gives CDR1 SEHNR, CDR2 FQNEAQ (reference sequence). The CDR3 DNA reads TGTGCCAGCAGCTTCTTGGATCCGGGAGGGGCTTTCTTT. It specifies CASSFLDPGGAFF.